Below, 4 T cell receptor beta chains from the same sample are listed, as sequenced in a study of T cells in Graves' hyperthyroidism and ophthalmopathy. Researchers amplified the TCR beta CDR3 regions from RNA transcripts. TCR CDR3 regions were first amplified by RT-PCR with HTBI primers. TCRdb redid the calling of the multiplex PCR reads with MiXCR, one entry per CDR3 protein. The data show 800,000 or so distinct CDR3 sequences, around 39% seen once. Sequenced sample: blood. These receptor sequences come from a young man with Graves' hyperthyroidism.

The rearrangement links TRBV12-3 or TRBV12-4 to TRBJ1-5; 7 nucleotides agree with TRBD1. The CDR3 totals 17 residues. V trimming: 5 bases; J trimming: 0 bases; junction bases outside the gene matches: 10. CDR3 in amino acids: CASSPNDRVYSNQPQHF. CDR3 bases: TGTGCCAGCAGTCCTAACGACAGGGTTTATAGCAATCAGCCCCAGCATTTT.

This clonotype was picked up many times. This chain uses TRBV20-1 with TRBJ2-5; 10 positions agree with TRBD1. The J segment lost 5 bases and the V segment lost 3 bases, leaving 6 bases of the junction unmatched. In germline, CDR1 is DFQATT, CDR2 SNEGSKA (reference sequence). The CDR3 sequence is 14 residues long. CDR3 coding DNA: TGCAGTGCTAGGTCCGGGACAGGGGACGAGACCCAGTACTTC. Protein product: CSARSGTGDETQYF.

A few counts support this clonotype. The rearrangement uses TRBV7-9 and TRBJ1-4; TRBD1 matches at 7 bases. Trimming took 3 bases from V and 5 from J; bases not matched to a gene: 9. Per the germline V gene, CDR1 is SEHNR and CDR2 is FQNEAQ (reference sequence). CDR3 length equals 16 residues. CDR3 in amino acids: CASSFPRQGGNEKLFF. CDR3 nucleotide sequence: TGTGCCAGCAGCTTTCCCCGACAGGGTGGGAATGAAAAACTGTTTTTT.

This clonotype showed up just a few times. The chain has TRBV28 and TRBJ1-1, with D possibly being TRBD1 (6 bases). The CDR3 totals 12 residues. Trimming removed 9 bases from V and 6 bases from J, with 14 bases in between. The germline gives CDR1 MDHEN, CDR2 SYDVKM. The DNA of the CDR3 is TGTGCCAGTAGGGGGGCGGAACCTGAAGCTTTCTTT. Translated, it gives CASRGAEPEAFF.